This T cell receptor (beta chain) emerged from a study of CD8+CD57+ T cells in acquired aplastic anemia. For the study at large: Sorted CD4+ and CD8+ cells yielded DNA averaging about 2.9 ug.

Previously, flow cytometry had revealed CD8+CD57+ cell expansion in the patients chosen for sequencing. In all patients, the disease was severe acquired aplastic anemia. Blood was sampled before the patients had received any therapy. Study-wide results and caveats: Around 30 sequences, all CD8+ CDR3, were shared between patients and controls.

Per germline, CDR1 MNHEY and CDR2 SMNVEV (reference sequence). Unmatched junction bases numbered 3, after V lost 3 bases and J lost 5 bases. This CDR3 has 14 residues. Investigators profiled TCR beta VDJ and CDR3 from genomic DNA template. One entry per CDR3 protein, called by TCRdb with MiXCR from the reads. This table has 200,000 to 250,000 distinct CDR3 sequences, approximately 45% appearing once. This clonotype has only a few counts. Antigen: not known. The sequence came from a human donor with aplastic anemia. The sequencing input was sorted CD4+, CD8+, or CD8+CD57+ T cells (not recorded which) from PBMCs. V gene TRBV27 combines with J gene TRBJ1-5; TRBD1 matches 8 bases. Written as DNA, the CDR3 is TGTGCCAGCAGTTTGACAGGGGTCTATCAGCCCCAGCATTTT. Protein sequence: CASSLTGVYQPQHF.